The rows below give T cell receptor beta chains drawn from one sample of a study of cytomegalovirus exposure and HLA in healthy donors. Assay used: immunoSEQ multiplex PCR; TCRdb lists only in-frame clones, some missing. This repertoire includes some 150,000 clones. What was sequenced was PBMCs. The receptors were sampled from a young woman in good health and CMV-seronegative. Each CDR3 is given with its conserved first and last residue. D genes are given only for firm matches.

TRBJ2-2 TRBV10-1 TRBD2 CASSDGTSGRVAELFF TGCGCCAGCAGTGACGGGACTAGCGGGAGGGTCGCGGAGCTGTTTTTT
TRBJ2-3 TRBV30 - CAWGLATDTQYF TGTGCCTGGGGGCTAGCGACGGATACGCAGTATTTT
TRBJ2-5 TRBV7-3 TRBD1 CASSPTGQKGETQYF TGTGCCAGCAGCCCCACGGGACAGAAGGGGGAGACCCAGTACTTC
TRBJ2-3 TRBV5-4 TRBD1 CASSFDRGVTDTQYF TGTGCCAGCAGCTTCGACAGGGGGGTAACAGATACGCAGTATTTT
TRBJ2-2 TRBV19 TRBD2 CASSMGTAGINTGELFF TGTGCCAGTAGTATGGGTACAGCGGGGATAAACACCGGGGAGCTGTTTTTT
TRBJ1-2 TRBV5-1 - CASLGQSYGYTF TGCGCCAGTCTAGGACAGAGTTATGGCTACACCTTC
TRBJ2-3 TRBV19 TRBD2 CASTVSGGTSTDTQYF TGTGCCAGTACCGTCAGCGGGGGAACTAGCACAGATACGCAGTATTTT
TRBJ1-2 TRBV14 - CASSRAGSDGYTF TGTGCCAGCAGCCGGGCGGGGAGTGATGGCTACACCTTC
TRBJ2-1 TRBV4-1 - CASSQPAVRQFF TGCGCCAGCAGCCAACCCGCGGTCCGGCAGTTCTTC
TRBJ1-2 TRBV19 TRBD1 CASSIDRGRNYGYTF TGTGCCAGTAGTATTGACAGGGGAAGAAACTATGGCTACACCTTC
TRBJ2-1 TRBV18 TRBD2 CASSAGTSGRLEQFF TGTGCCAGCTCAGCCGGGACTAGCGGGAGACTTGAGCAGTTCTTC
TRBJ1-5 TRBV7-8 - CASSIEWGVGNQPQHF TGTGCCAGCAGCATAGAGTGGGGGGTCGGCAATCAGCCCCAGCATTTT
TRBJ2-6 TRBV5-4 - CASSFSDQGLSGANVLTF TGTGCCAGCAGCTTTAGTGACCAGGGTCTATCTGGGGCCAACGTCCTGACTTTC
TRBJ1-1 TRBV14 - CASSPMATAKAFF TGTGCCAGCAGCCCCATGGCGACAGCCAAAGCTTTCTTT
TRBJ1-4 TRBV4-1 - CASSQEGARAEKLFF TGCGCCAGCAGCCAAGAGGGGGCGCGGGCTGAAAAACTGTTTTTT
TRBJ2-7 TRBV6-1 TRBD1 CASSGPVLGQSDDEQYF TGTGCCAGCAGTGGGCCCGTCTTGGGACAGTCTGACGACGAGCAGTACTTC
TRBJ2-1 TRBV7-3 - CASSLRAGSYNEQFF TGTGCCAGCAGCTTAAGGGCAGGGTCCTACAATGAGCAGTTCTTC
TRBJ2-1 TRBV4-1 TRBD2 CASSQVLAGVSFF TGCGCCAGCAGCCAAGTGCTAGCGGGAGTCTCGTTCTTC
TRBJ1-4 TRBV6-5 TRBD1 CASSYTSGGKLFF TGTGCCAGCAGTTATACCTCAGGGGGGAAACTGTTTTTT
TRBJ1-2 TRBV2 - CASSKDRPYGYTF TGTGCCAGCAGCAAAGACAGGCCCTATGGCTACACCTTC
TRBJ1-2 TRBV7-3 - CASSSGGFVPIPYGYTF TGTGCCAGCAGCTCTGGGGGGTTCGTTCCCATCCCCTATGGCTACACCTTC
TRBJ2-3 TRBV5-1 - CATTDGNQDTQYF TGCGCCACTACGGACGGGAATCAAGATACGCAGTATTTT
TRBJ2-7 TRBV18 TRBD2 CASSQNHRDYIYEQYF TGTGCCAGCTCACAAAACCACCGGGACTACATATACGAGCAGTACTTC
TRBJ2-5 TRBV7-3 - CASSLIHEETQYF TGTGCCAGCAGCTTAATTCACGAGGAGACCCAGTACTTC
TRBJ1-2 TRBV4-2 TRBD1 CASSSQGARSYGYTF TGTGCCAGCAGCTCACAGGGGGCGCGGAGCTATGGCTACACCTTC
TRBJ1-1 TRBV11-1 - CASSLTGQNTEAFF TGTGCCAGCAGCCTCACGGGTCAGAACACTGAAGCTTTCTTT
TRBJ2-5 TRBV5-1 TRBD1 CASSLELGTVRETQYF TGCGCCAGCAGCCTAGAGCTCGGGACAGTCAGAGAGACCCAGTACTTC
TRBJ2-2 TRBV2 TRBD2 CAIQSQESGGTGELFF TGTGCCATCCAATCACAGGAATCGGGAGGCACCGGGGAGCTGTTTTTT
TRBJ2-7 TRBV27 TRBD2 CASSLISGRGEQYF TGTGCCAGCAGTTTAATTAGCGGGAGGGGCGAGCAGTACTTC
TRBJ1-2 TRBV29-1 - CSVEDLRGGYTF TGCAGCGTTGAAGATCTTCGGGGTGGCTACACCTTC
TRBJ1-1 TRBV19 - CASSTPRTANTEAFF TGTGCCAGTAGTACACCTAGGACAGCGAACACTGAAGCTTTCTTT
TRBJ2-5 TRBV19 TRBD2 CASRSGASGQETQYF TGTGCCAGCAGGAGCGGGGCTAGCGGCCAAGAGACCCAGTACTTC
TRBJ2-3 TRBV7-9 - CASSQPGLPDTQYF TGTGCCAGCAGCCAACCAGGGCTCCCAGATACGCAGTATTTT